These 10 T cell receptor beta chains share one sample of origin, sequenced in a study of B cell selection in AIRE deficiency. Method: immunoSEQ multiplex PCR; TCRdb's copy keeps in-frame clones and lacks some. Of tens of thousands of clones listed, approximately 97% are singletons. Conventional CD4 T cells were sorted as CD4+CD127+ cells. Sequenced material: conventional CD4+ T cells sorted from PBMCs. Receptor source: a human donor with AIRE deficiency.

J is TRBJ2-7 and V is TRBV27, with 14 bases lining up with TRBD2. Germline CDR1 and CDR2: MNHEY and SMNVEV (reference sequence). V was pared by 5 bases and J by 0 bases, with 12 bases of the junction left unmatched. The CDR3 has 19 amino acids. CDR3 sequence reads: CASSPRRTSGRSSSYEQYF. CDR3 nucleotide sequence: TGTGCCAGCAGTCCCCGGCGGACTAGCGGGAGGTCGAGCTCCTACGAGCAGTACTTC.

The chain is built from TRBV19 and TRBJ2-7; weak D call: TRBD2 (5 bases). The V gene's germline CDR1 is LNHDA and CDR2 SQIVND (reference sequence). CDR3 size: 14 residues. Trimming shortened V by 5 bases and J by 1 base, and 12 bases separated the two germline ends. CDR3 residues: CASSRVLVSYEQYF. The CDR3 DNA reads TGTGCCAGTAGTCGGGTACTAGTTTCCTACGAGCAGTACTTC.

The chain joins TRBV18 to TRBJ2-5; 8 bases fit TRBD1. Losses at the gene ends were 3 bases for V and 2 bases for J; bases not matched to a gene: 2. The germline gives CDR1 KGHSH, CDR2 LQKENI. CDR3 size: 14 residues. The CDR3 reads CASSPRTGQETQYF. In DNA form, the CDR3 reads TGTGCCAGCTCACCCAGGACAGGGCAAGAGACCCAGTACTTC.

The chain is built from TRBV7-2 and TRBJ2-7; D is unclear. Trimming took off 1 base at V and 3 bases at J, with 10 bases between the two ends. The CDR3 length is 14 residues. Germline-derived CDR1 and CDR2 are SGHTA and FQGNSA. As DNA, the CDR3 is TGTGCCAGCAGCTTAGATCCAGCCAACTACGAGCAGTACTTC. This codes for CASSLDPANYEQYF. Complete variable domain (other parts from reference TRBV7-2 and TRBJ2-7): GAGVSQSPSNKVTEKGKDVELRCDPISGHTALYWYRQSLGQGLEFLIYFQGNSAPDKSGLPSDRFSAERTGGSVSTLTIQRTQQEDSAVYLCASSLDPANYEQYFGPGTRLTVT.

This clone was recorded only once. The V gene is TRBV18, the J gene TRBJ1-2; no clear D. Trimming cost V 3 bases and J 7 bases, with 18 bases left between them. The germline V gene has CDR1 KGHSH and CDR2 LQKENI. The CDR3 length is 15 residues. CDR3 coding DNA: TGTGCCAGCTCACCCCCCCCCGGGGAGAGCGGTGGCTACACCTTC. It yields the protein CASSPPPGESGGYTF.

This chain joins TRBV5-1 and TRBJ2-2; TRBD2 is a possible D gene (7 bases). Germline V lookup: CDR1 SGHRS, CDR2 YFSETQ. V lost 7 bases, J lost 2 bases, and 15 bases lay in between. The CDR3 is 15 amino acids. The CDR3 nucleotides are TGCGCCAGCTCCATCGGGGGGCTAAACACCGGGGAGCTGTTTTTT. Residues: CASSIGGLNTGELFF.

This chain joins TRBV18 and TRBJ2-2, with TRBD1 matching 8 bases. Trimming cost V 3 bases and J 6 bases; bases outside gene matches: 12. CDR1 and CDR2 from the germline V gene are KGHSH and LQKENI. The CDR3 has 17 amino acids. The CDR3 sequence is CASSPSGQAYGPGELFF. In DNA form, the CDR3 reads TGTGCCAGCTCACCGTCGGGACAGGCCTATGGGCCCGGGGAGCTGTTTTTT.

This chain connects TRBV2 to TRBJ2-3; TRBD2 might be the D (6 bases). Germline CDR1 SNHLY, CDR2 FYNNEI. The CDR3 has 15 residues. Trimming shortened V by 2 bases and J by 1 base, and 10 bases separated the two germline ends. DNA for the CDR3: TGTGCCAGCAGTGAACCGGGAGCTGGCACAGATACGCAGTATTTT. Its protein is CASSEPGAGTDTQYF.

The rearrangement links TRBV2 to TRBJ2-7; D possibly corresponds to TRBD2 (5 bases). Germline-derived CDR1 and CDR2 are SNHLY and FYNNEI. V lost 8 bases and J 3 bases, leaving 14 bases between the germline ends. This CDR3 has 13 residues. CDR3 sequence reads: CASLRELGYEQYF. The CDR3 coding sequence is TGTGCCAGCTTAAGGGAACTAGGCTACGAGCAGTACTTC.

V gene TRBV14 combines with J gene TRBJ1-1; maybe TRBD1 (6 bases). This CDR3 contains 14 residues. In germline, CDR1 is SGHDN, CDR2 FVKESK. V dropped 3 bases and J dropped 0 bases, with 8 bases sitting between them. CDR3 region: CASSHRGMNTEAFF. The CDR3 nucleotides are TGTGCCAGCAGCCACAGGGGAATGAACACTGAAGCTTTCTTT.